Below are 21 T cell receptor beta chains sequenced from a single sample in a study of shared clonotypes between healthy human individuals (dated by TCRdb to the early 2020s). The method was the immunoSEQ multiplex PCR assay. TCRdb mirrors the immuneACCESS table, restricted to in-frame sequences. Some clones are absent from its copies; in checked studies, under half trace to an unresolved V gene, and the reason for the others is unknown. Across this sample there are approximately 1,500,000 clones, with roughly 96% seen only once. Over 1% of the sample is in the top ten clones. Sequencing was performed on naive CD4+ T cells sorted from blood. In light of the paper, this sample's cell subset or site label describes: CD45RA+ positively selected. The origin of the receptors is a man younger than 45 in good health.

The genes are TRBV10-1 and TRBJ2-1, with 8 bases aligning to TRBD2. The germline V gene has CDR1 WNHNN and CDR2 SYGVQD (reference sequence). The CDR3 has 16 residues. J lost 7 bases, V lost 7 bases, and 15 bases had no gene match. The CDR3 DNA reads as TGCGCCAGCACCTGCCGGGGGACTAGTTTTGGTAATGAGCAGTTCTTC. Protein product: CASTCRGTSFGNEQFF.

The chain couples TRBV9 to TRBJ2-1; D possibly corresponds to TRBD2 (6 bases). There are 15 residues in the CDR3. Trimming left V 0 bases short and J 5 bases short, with 12 bases between. Per germline, CDR1 SGDLS and CDR2 YYNGEE. The CDR3 DNA reads as TGTGCCAGCAGCGTAGGTCGGGAGAGGCACAATGAGCAGTTCTTC. This translates into CASSVGRERHNEQFF.

This chain uses TRBV11-3 with TRBJ2-1, with TRBD2 identical over 10 bases. The germline V gene encodes CDR1 SGHNT and CDR2 YENEEA. This CDR3 spans 14 amino acids. J lost 9 bases, V lost 5 bases, and 7 bases had no gene match. The CDR3 loop reads CASSTLAGEVEQFF. The CDR3 DNA reads as TGTGCCAGCAGCACCCTAGCGGGAGAGGTTGAGCAGTTCTTC.

The chain couples TRBV25-1 to TRBJ2-2, with TRBD2 matching over 8 bases. The germline CDR1 and CDR2 sequences are MGHDK and SYGVNS. The CDR3 extends over 17 amino acids. With V trimmed by 4 bases and J by 7 bases, 14 bases remained unmatched. For the CDR3, the DNA is TGTGCCAGCAGTGGAGACCTACTAGCGGAGCCCCGCGGGGAGCTGTTTTTT. Translated, it gives CASSGDLLAEPRGELFF.

In its sample, this clone was seen once. This chain joins TRBV28 and TRBJ2-7, with unresolved D. CDR1 is MDHEN, CDR2 SYDVKM, per germline. CDR3 length: 11 amino acids. The V end lost 8 bases, the J end lost 0 bases, and 5 bases lay between the germline ends. This CDR3 reads CASASSYEQYF. The CDR3 coding sequence is TGTGCCAGCGCAAGCTCCTACGAGCAGTACTTC.

The chain recombines TRBV5-1 with TRBJ2-7, with D perhaps matching TRBD1 (7 bases). The V end lost 4 bases, the J end lost 2 bases, and 13 bases lay between the germline ends. CDR1 is SGHRS, CDR2 YFSETQ, per germline. The CDR3 extends over 14 amino acids. CDR3 in amino acids: CASSRGTDTYEQYF. The CDR3 DNA reads as TGCGCCAGCAGCCGCGGGACAGATACCTACGAGCAGTACTTC. Full variable domain (rest looked up from reference TRBV5-1 and TRBJ2-7): KAGVTQTPRYLIKTRGQQVTLSCSPISGHRSVSWYQQTPGQGLQFLFEYFSETQRNKGNFPGRFSGRQFSNSRSEMNVSTLELGDSALYLCASSRGTDTYEQYFGPGTRLTVT.

This clone was recorded only once. V gene TRBV5-1 combines with J gene TRBJ2-1; 16 bases are a match to TRBD2. The trim removed 0 bases at V and 9 bases at J, leaving 9 bases unmatched. The CDR3 is 18 residues long. CDR1 and CDR2 from the germline V gene are SGHRS and YFSETQ. CDR3 nucleotides: TGCGCCAGCAGCTTGGGGTTATTGGGACTAGCGGGAGGGGTTGAGCAGTTCTTC. Translated, it gives CASSLGLLGLAGGVEQFF.

The genes are TRBV10-3 and TRBJ2-1, with D possibly being TRBD1 (6 bases). CDR1 and CDR2 from the germline V gene are ENHRY and SYGVKD. The CDR3 runs 13 residues. Trimming removed 7 bases from V and 8 bases from J, with 15 bases in between. CDR3 nucleotides: TGTGCCATCACACCGCAAGGGGGATATGAGCAGTTCTTC. Its protein product is CAITPQGGYEQFF.

The V gene is TRBV10-3, the J gene TRBJ2-3; TRBD1 or TRBD2 may be the D gene (5 bases each). V was cut by 5 bases and J by 6 bases, with 12 bases left in between. The germline gives CDR1 ENHRY, CDR2 SYGVKD. The CDR3 is 13 residues long. The CDR3 nucleotides are TGTGCCATCAGTCCTATAGGGGAGGATACGCAGTATTTT. This sequence encodes CAISPIGEDTQYF.

In regard to this clone: The germline gene is not matched at one end of the junction; a read error may be the cause. Other nucleotide sequences in the sample specify the same CDR3. As DNA, the CDR3 is TGCGCCAGCAGTGGACTAAGACGGGGGAAGAGTAATGAGCAGTTCTTC. This gives the protein CASSGLRRGKSNEQFF. This sequence joins TRBV6-1 and TRBJ2-1, with D perhaps matching TRBD2 (6 bases). The CDR3 runs 16 residues. Germline V gene lookup returns CDR1 MNHNS and CDR2 SASEGT.

The genes are TRBV7-2 and TRBJ1-5; D unclear. Trimming removed 3 bases at V and 5 bases at J, with 20 bases between. There are 17 residues in the CDR3. The germline V gene has CDR1 SGHTA and CDR2 FQGNSA. CDR3 sequence reads: CASSFVGGGLGDQPQHF. The CDR3 DNA sequence: TGTGCCAGCAGCTTCGTAGGTGGAGGCCTCGGGGATCAGCCCCAGCATTTT.

This rearrangement joins TRBV5-4 to TRBJ2-7, with 14 bases lining up with TRBD2. Germline CDR1 is SGHNT and CDR2 is YYREEE (reference sequence). The CDR3 is made up of 17 amino acids. V lost 3 bases, J lost 5 bases, and 10 bases stayed unmatched. The CDR3 DNA reads as TGTGCCAGCAGCTCCGCGACTAGCGGGAGGGCCTTGCACGAGCAGTACTTC. Amino acids: CASSSATSGRALHEQYF. The whole variable domain, remainder taken from reference TRBV5-4 and TRBJ2-7, is ETGVTQSPTHLIKTRGQQVTLRCSSQSGHNTVSWYQQALGQGPQFIFQYYREEENGRGNFPPRFSGLQFPNYSSELNVNALELDDSALYLCASSSATSGRALHEQYFGPGTRLTVT.

This clone was observed a single time. This rearrangement joins TRBV28 to TRBJ1-5, with a tentative D call TRBD1 (6 bases). Trimming took off 7 bases at V and 4 bases at J, with 11 bases between the two ends. The CDR3 runs to 13 residues. Germline CDR1 and CDR2: MDHEN and SYDVKM. Written as DNA, the CDR3 is TGTGCCAGCATTGAAGGGGGGAATCAGCCCCAGCATTTT. Amino acids: CASIEGGNQPQHF.

This clone showed up just once. The J gene is TRBJ2-7, the V gene TRBV6-6, with a possible D match to TRBD2 (5 bases). The germline V gene encodes CDR1 MNHNY and CDR2 SVGAGI (reference sequence). The CDR3 consists of 16 residues. Between the trimmed V and J ends, which lost 0 bases and 2 bases, there was a span of 14 bases. Written as DNA, the CDR3 is TGTGCCAGCAGTTACTCGAGGCGGGTTGCCCCCTACGAGCAGTACTTC. Its translation: CASSYSRRVAPYEQYF.

The gene calls are TRBV9 and TRBJ1-2; D unresolved. Per the germline V gene, CDR1 is SGDLS and CDR2 is YYNGEE. The CDR3 runs 15 residues. V dropped 4 bases and J dropped 1 base, with 14 bases sitting between them. The CDR3 DNA follows: TGTGCCAGCAGCACTAGTGGCACAGATAACTATGGCTACACCTTC. Translation: CASSTSGTDNYGYTF.

This clone was recorded only once. The chain employs TRBV5-1 and TRBJ1-4; the D gene is possibly TRBD1 (6 bases). This CDR3 is built from 14 residues. The V end lost 6 bases, the J end lost 4 bases, and 13 bases lay between the germline ends. The germline CDR1 and CDR2 sequences are SGHRS and YFSETQ. DNA of the CDR3: TGCGCCAGCACCACGGGCAGGGGTAATGAAAAACTGTTTTTT. It encodes CASTTGRGNEKLFF.

This rearrangement joins TRBV29-1 to TRBJ1-1; no firm D call. The V end was cut by 4 bases, the J end by 1 base, with 13 bases between. The germline V gene has CDR1 SQVTM and CDR2 ANQGSEA. CDR3 length: 14 residues. The CDR3 protein is CSVVGRIGNTEAFF. The CDR3 DNA is TGCAGCGTTGTTGGTAGGATAGGGAACACTGAAGCTTTCTTT.

V gene TRBV2 combines with J gene TRBJ2-7; 13 bases map to TRBD2. The length of the CDR3 is 15 residues. V was clipped by 6 bases and J by 5 bases; unmatched bases: 7. Per germline, CDR1 SNHLY and CDR2 FYNNEI. The CDR3 bases are TGTGCCAGCAGCGAAACGGGACTAGCGGGACACGAGCAGTACTTC. Translation gives CASSETGLAGHEQYF.

The V gene is TRBV18, the J gene TRBJ1-5, with 8 bases that match TRBD1. The CDR3 consists of 16 residues. The V gene end was trimmed by 5 bases and the J gene end by 0 bases; junction bases not matched to a gene: 6. Germline values: CDR1 KGHSH, CDR2 LQKENI. The CDR3 bases are TGTGCCAGCTCATATCAGGGGGCGGGTAGCAATCAGCCCCAGCATTTT. It is translated as CASSYQGAGSNQPQHF.

This chain connects TRBV28 to TRBJ2-1; TRBD1 agrees at 7 bases. This CDR3 is built from 16 residues. V was pared by 1 base and J by 3 bases, with 6 bases of the junction left unmatched. Germline CDR1 and CDR2: MDHEN and SYDVKM. CDR3 in amino acids: CASSLLEQGLYNEQFF. CDR3 DNA: TGTGCCAGCAGTTTATTGGAACAGGGGCTCTACAATGAGCAGTTCTTC.

Details on this clone: Within the sample, other DNA sequences also encode this same CDR3. The chain couples TRBV7-9 to TRBJ2-3, with D uncertain. The CDR3 covers 11 residues. Deletions cut 3 bases from V and 6 bases from J, with 4 bases between. The germline V gene encodes CDR1 SEHNR and CDR2 FQNEAQ (reference sequence). The CDR3 region has the DNA TGTGCCAGCAGCTTCTCCGATACGCAGTATTTT. It encodes CASSFSDTQYF.